A selection of T cell receptor beta chains follows, all from one sample in a study of PD-L1 blockade in urothelial cancer. Produced via immunoSEQ multiplex PCR; TCRdb's table is partial and in-frame only. The repertoire includes about 14,000 clones, approximately 87% of them detected once, and around 15% sits in the top ten. The sample consisted of PBMCs, taken around atezolizumab (anti-PD-L1) treatment. The receptor source for this set is a man between 65 and 80 years old with urothelial cancer. CDR3s include the opening cysteine and the closing phenylalanine or tryptophan. Fields, in order: J gene, V gene, clone size, D gene, CDR3 protein, CDR3 DNA. A D gene is named only where the DNA matches it firmly. The size entry is marked missing in some rows and otherwise reads once, few, many or a size class.

j_gene: TRBJ2-1
v_gene: TRBV6-5
abundance: .
d_gene: TRBD2
CDR3aa: CASSYSTSGYNEQFF
CDR3nt: TGTGCCAGCAGTTACTCGACTAGCGGGTACAATGAGCAGTTCTTC

j_gene: TRBJ2-7
v_gene: TRBV5-4
abundance: .
d_gene: .
CDR3aa: CASSLSPAGESSYEQYF
CDR3nt: TGTGCCAGCAGCTTGTCTCCCGCCGGAGAGAGCTCCTACGAGCAGTACTTC

j_gene: TRBJ2-1
v_gene: TRBV5-4
abundance: .
d_gene: TRBD2
CDR3aa: CASSLVSGGGEQFF
CDR3nt: TGTGCCAGCAGCTTGGTTAGCGGGGGGGGCGAGCAGTTCTTC

j_gene: TRBJ2-1
v_gene: TRBV11-2
abundance: .
d_gene: .
CDR3aa: CASSPRGRSSYNEQFF
CDR3nt: TGTGCCAGCAGCCCCCGCGGGCGTAGCTCCTACAATGAGCAGTTCTTC

j_gene: TRBJ1-2
v_gene: TRBV7-6
abundance: .
d_gene: .
CDR3aa: CASSLVGGLGYTF
CDR3nt: TGTGCCAGCAGCTTAGTTGGGGGCTTAGGCTACACCTTC

j_gene: TRBJ2-4
v_gene: TRBV5-1
abundance: .
d_gene: TRBD1
CDR3aa: CASSFRPGQGASKNIQYF
CDR3nt: TGCGCCAGCAGCTTCCGACCGGGACAGGGGGCGTCCAAAAACATTCAGTACTTC

j_gene: TRBJ2-3
v_gene: TRBV11-3
abundance: .
d_gene: TRBD1
CDR3aa: CASSFGTGAQYF
CDR3nt: TGTGCCAGCAGCTTCGGGACAGGGGCGCAGTATTTT

j_gene: TRBJ1-4
v_gene: TRBV18
abundance: .
d_gene: .
CDR3aa: CASSRGMDEKLFF
CDR3nt: TGTGCCAGCTCACGAGGAATGGATGAAAAACTGTTTTTT

j_gene: TRBJ2-7
v_gene: TRBV5-4
abundance: once
d_gene: .
CDR3aa: CASSLWGTGPYEQYF
CDR3nt: TGTGCCAGCAGCTTGTGGGGCACCGGGCCCTACGAGCAGTACTTC

j_gene: TRBJ2-5
v_gene: TRBV15
abundance: .
d_gene: TRBD2
CDR3aa: CATSREGSGGEETQYF
CDR3nt: TGTGCCACCAGCAGAGAAGGTAGCGGGGGTGAGGAGACCCAGTACTTC

j_gene: TRBJ1-4
v_gene: TRBV18
abundance: .
d_gene: TRBD1
CDR3aa: CASSPAEGQLSGEKLFF
CDR3nt: TGTGCCAGCTCACCCGCAGAGGGACAGCTGTCTGGTGAAAAACTGTTTTTT

j_gene: TRBJ1-2
v_gene: TRBV19
abundance: .
d_gene: TRBD1
CDR3aa: CASSIGLSITGGFYGYTF
CDR3nt: TGTGCCAGTAGTATCGGTCTTTCGATAACAGGGGGCTTCTATGGCTACACCTTC

j_gene: TRBJ2-7
v_gene: TRBV19
abundance: once
d_gene: TRBD1
CDR3aa: CASSIGTAYEQYF
CDR3nt: TGTGCCAGTAGTATCGGGACAGCCTACGAGCAGTACTTC

j_gene: TRBJ1-2
v_gene: TRBV20-1
abundance: .
d_gene: .
CDR3aa: CSAHRQGGYTF
CDR3nt: TGCAGTGCTCACCGACAAGGCGGCTACACCTTC

j_gene: TRBJ1-1
v_gene: TRBV14
abundance: .
d_gene: .
CDR3aa: CASSPGMNTEAFF
CDR3nt: TGTGCCAGCAGCCCGGGGATGAACACTGAAGCTTTCTTT

j_gene: TRBJ1-2
v_gene: TRBV6-1
abundance: .
d_gene: .
CDR3aa: CAISERGGTPSYGYTF
CDR3nt: TGTGCCATCAGTGAAAGGGGCGGCACTCCGAGCTATGGCTACACCTTC

j_gene: TRBJ1-4
v_gene: TRBV19
abundance: .
d_gene: .
CDR3aa: CASSINGAVRGEKLFF
CDR3nt: TGTGCCAGTAGTATAAACGGGGCAGTGCGGGGTGAAAAACTGTTTTTT

j_gene: TRBJ2-7
v_gene: TRBV11-2
abundance: .
d_gene: TRBD1
CDR3aa: CASSLEVLQGAGVVLDEQYF
CDR3nt: TGTGCCAGCAGCTTAGAAGTCCTCCAGGGGGCAGGAGTTGTGTTGGACGAGCAGTACTTC

j_gene: TRBJ2-3
v_gene: TRBV2
abundance: few
d_gene: .
CDR3aa: CASSAAEWRATDTQYF
CDR3nt: TGTGCCAGCAGTGCTGCGGAGTGGCGGGCCACAGATACGCAGTATTTT

j_gene: TRBJ1-1
v_gene: TRBV5-1
abundance: few
d_gene: .
CDR3aa: CASSLEGGITEAFF
CDR3nt: TGCGCCAGCAGCTTGGAAGGAGGGATCACTGAAGCTTTCTTT

j_gene: TRBJ1-1
v_gene: TRBV29-1
abundance: .
d_gene: .
CDR3aa: CSGEDSKGSNTEAFF
CDR3nt: TGCAGCGGCGAGGACTCAAAGGGCTCGAACACTGAAGCTTTCTTT

j_gene: TRBJ1-1
v_gene: TRBV12-5
abundance: .
d_gene: .
CDR3aa: CASEKNMNTEAFF
CDR3nt: TGTGCTAGTGAAAAGAACATGAACACTGAAGCTTTCTTT

j_gene: TRBJ2-7
v_gene: TRBV11-3
abundance: .
d_gene: .
CDR3aa: CASSLIASEQYF
CDR3nt: TGTGCCAGCAGCTTAATTGCGTCCGAGCAGTACTTC

j_gene: TRBJ1-6
v_gene: TRBV5-1
abundance: .
d_gene: TRBD1
CDR3aa: CASSVRDRVSSYNSPLHF
CDR3nt: TGCGCCAGCAGCGTTCGGGACAGAGTAAGCTCCTATAATTCACCCCTCCACTTT

j_gene: TRBJ1-2
v_gene: TRBV6-1
abundance: .
d_gene: TRBD1
CDR3aa: CASIGRTGVFDGYTF
CDR3nt: TGTGCCAGCATTGGCCGGACAGGGGTATTTGATGGCTACACCTTC

j_gene: TRBJ2-2
v_gene: TRBV6-4
abundance: .
d_gene: .
CDR3aa: CASSDAAQGELFF
CDR3nt: TGTGCCAGCAGTGACGCGGCCCAAGGGGAGCTGTTTTTT

j_gene: TRBJ1-2
v_gene: TRBV30
abundance: .
d_gene: TRBD1
CDR3aa: CAWSWDRPIYGYTF
CDR3nt: TGTGCCTGGAGTTGGGACAGGCCTATCTATGGCTACACCTTC

j_gene: TRBJ1-1
v_gene: TRBV10-3
abundance: .
d_gene: .
CDR3aa: CAISERRGEAFF
CDR3nt: TGTGCCATCAGTGAACGCAGGGGTGAAGCTTTCTTT

j_gene: TRBJ2-7
v_gene: TRBV27
abundance: .
d_gene: .
CDR3aa: CASGQFYEQYF
CDR3nt: TGTGCCAGCGGGCAGTTCTACGAGCAGTACTTC

j_gene: TRBJ1-2
v_gene: TRBV5-8
abundance: .
d_gene: .
CDR3aa: CASRSNQVLYGYTF
CDR3nt: TGTGCCAGCAGATCCAATCAGGTGCTCTATGGCTACACCTTC

j_gene: TRBJ1-6
v_gene: TRBV19
abundance: .
d_gene: TRBD1
CDR3aa: CASGNPGQSSSYNSPLHF
CDR3nt: TGTGCCAGTGGGAATCCGGGACAGTCCAGCTCCTATAATTCACCCCTCCACTTT

j_gene: TRBJ1-2
v_gene: TRBV5-1
abundance: .
d_gene: .
CDR3aa: CASSPGPGGVGYTF
CDR3nt: TGCGCCAGCAGCCCTGGACCCGGCGGGGTTGGCTACACCTTC

j_gene: TRBJ2-1
v_gene: TRBV6-5
abundance: .
d_gene: .
CDR3aa: CASKVAYSYNEQFF
CDR3nt: TGTGCCAGCAAAGTTGCGTACTCCTACAATGAGCAGTTCTTC

j_gene: TRBJ1-1
v_gene: TRBV19
abundance: large
d_gene: .
CDR3aa: CASRQTNTEAFF
CDR3nt: TGTGCCAGCCGACAGACGAACACTGAAGCTTTCTTT

j_gene: TRBJ1-1
v_gene: TRBV4-1
abundance: .
d_gene: .
CDR3aa: CASSRVPNSNTEAFF
CDR3nt: TGCGCCAGCAGCCGAGTCCCCAATTCGAACACTGAAGCTTTCTTT

j_gene: TRBJ2-7
v_gene: TRBV7-2
abundance: .
d_gene: TRBD1
CDR3aa: CASSLWTGGTYEQYF
CDR3nt: TGTGCCAGCAGCCTTTGGACAGGGGGGACCTACGAGCAGTACTTC